This T cell receptor beta chain was recovered during a study of naive and memory T cell subsets. General observations from the study: Higher TCR numbers at tuberculin sites reflect T cell infiltration, per interpretation.

This clonotype was counted only a few times. Its antigen is undetermined. V gave up 7 bases and J gave up 3 bases; unmatched junction bases: 2. Germline assignment: CDR1 SNHLY and CDR2 FYNNEI. The CDR3 loop spans 14 amino acids. Treatment of the sample: skin biopsy from PPD injection site in Mantoux-positive individual. An oligonucleotide containing a UMI was ligated to the 3' end of TCR cDNA. Individuals with a positive Mantoux test gave biopsies from PPD-injected skin. Reverse transcription used DNase-treated unsorted total RNA, aiming for roughly 1 to 1000 ng. Ligated cDNA underwent four rounds of PCR with nested alpha and beta constant region primers and SP2. TCRdb re-derived calls from the UMI-ligation and nested PCR reads in MiXCR, one entry per CDR3 protein. The sample shows 40,000 or so distinct CDR3 sequences, roughly 9.6% of them seen only once.

The sequencing here drew on skin, taken from a tuberculin skin test site. This receptor was identified in an adult in good health. The V and J genes are TRBV2 and TRBJ2-1; 11 nucleotides align to TRBD2. In nucleotides, the CDR3 is TGTGCCAGCAAGACTAGCGGGATCTACAATGAGCAGTTCTTC. This translates into CASKTSGIYNEQFF.